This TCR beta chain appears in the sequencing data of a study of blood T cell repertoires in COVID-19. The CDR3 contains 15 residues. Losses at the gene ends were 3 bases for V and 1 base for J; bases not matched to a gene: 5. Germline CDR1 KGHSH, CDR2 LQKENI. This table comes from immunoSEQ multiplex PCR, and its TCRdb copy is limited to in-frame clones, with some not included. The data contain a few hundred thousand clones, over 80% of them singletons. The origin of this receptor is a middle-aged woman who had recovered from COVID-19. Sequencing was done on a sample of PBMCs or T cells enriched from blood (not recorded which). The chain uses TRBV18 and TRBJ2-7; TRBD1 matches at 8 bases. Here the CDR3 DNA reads TGTGCCAGCTCACCGGGCACAGGGGGGTCCTACGAGCAGTACTTC. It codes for CASSPGTGGSYEQYF.